A single T cell receptor (beta chain) is shown here with its context. The record originates from a study of T cell responses to AZD1222 COVID-19 vaccine. The CDR3 is 13 amino acids. Germline assignment: CDR1 MNHEY and CDR2 SVGAGI. The V and J ends lost 8 bases and 5 bases respectively, with 12 bases between them. Some clones are missing from TCRdb's copy, which holds only in-frame ones; the method was immunoSEQ multiplex PCR. The sample has 150,000 to 180,000 clones, roughly nine tenths seen once. This TCR derives from an adult in good health. The chain combines TRBV6-5 with TRBJ2-2; a possible D gene is TRBD2 (7 bases). Sequenced here: peripheral blood, sampled on day 0 of AZD1222 vaccination. The CDR3 nucleotides are TGTGCCAGCGGGGGGGCCCTTACCGGGGAGCTGTTTTTT. It translates to CASGGALTGELFF.